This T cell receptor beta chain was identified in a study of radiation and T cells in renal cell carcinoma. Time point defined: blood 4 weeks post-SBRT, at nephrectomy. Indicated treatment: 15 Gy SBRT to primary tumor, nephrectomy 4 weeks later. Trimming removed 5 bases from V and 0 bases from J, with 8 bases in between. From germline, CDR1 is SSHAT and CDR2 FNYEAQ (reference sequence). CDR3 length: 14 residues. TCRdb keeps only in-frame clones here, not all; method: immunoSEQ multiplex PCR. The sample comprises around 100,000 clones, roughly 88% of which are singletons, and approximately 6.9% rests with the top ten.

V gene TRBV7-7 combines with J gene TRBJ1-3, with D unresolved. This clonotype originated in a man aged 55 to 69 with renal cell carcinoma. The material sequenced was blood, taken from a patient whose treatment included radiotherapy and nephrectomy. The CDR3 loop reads CASSRTLSGNTIYF. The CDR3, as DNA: TGTGCCAGCAGCCGAACACTCTCTGGAAACACCATATATTTT.